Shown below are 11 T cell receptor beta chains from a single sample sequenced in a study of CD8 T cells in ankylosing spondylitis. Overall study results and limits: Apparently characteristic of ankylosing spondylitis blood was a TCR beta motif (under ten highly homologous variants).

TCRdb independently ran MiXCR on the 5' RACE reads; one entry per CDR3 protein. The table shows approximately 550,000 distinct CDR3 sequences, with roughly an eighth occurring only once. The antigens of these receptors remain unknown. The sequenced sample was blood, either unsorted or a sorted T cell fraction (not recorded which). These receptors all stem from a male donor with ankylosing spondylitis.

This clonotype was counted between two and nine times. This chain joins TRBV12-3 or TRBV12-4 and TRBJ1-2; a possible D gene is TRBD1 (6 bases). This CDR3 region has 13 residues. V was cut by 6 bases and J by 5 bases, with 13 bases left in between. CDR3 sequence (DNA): TGTGCCAGCAGGCTGGACAGCGAGTATGGCTACACCTTC. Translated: CASRLDSEYGYTF.

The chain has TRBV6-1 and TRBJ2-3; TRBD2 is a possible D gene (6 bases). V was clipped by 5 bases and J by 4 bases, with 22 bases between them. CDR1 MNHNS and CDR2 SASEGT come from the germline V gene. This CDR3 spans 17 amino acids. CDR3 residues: CASSQVIHLGGPDTQYF. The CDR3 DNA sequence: TGTGCCAGCAGTCAGGTTATTCACCTGGGGGGTCCAGATACGCAGTATTTT.

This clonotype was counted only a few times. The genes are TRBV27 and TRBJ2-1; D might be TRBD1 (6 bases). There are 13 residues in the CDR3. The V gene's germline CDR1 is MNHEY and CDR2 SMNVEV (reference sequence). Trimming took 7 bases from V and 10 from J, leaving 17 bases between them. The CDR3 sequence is CASKKPGVREQFF. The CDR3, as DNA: TGTGCCAGCAAAAAACCAGGGGTGCGGGAGCAGTTCTTC.

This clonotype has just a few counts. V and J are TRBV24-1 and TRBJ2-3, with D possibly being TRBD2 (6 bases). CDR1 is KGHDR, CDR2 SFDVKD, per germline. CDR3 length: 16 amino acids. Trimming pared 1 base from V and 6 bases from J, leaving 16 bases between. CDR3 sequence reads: CATSDFAAGNLDTQYF. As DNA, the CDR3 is TGTGCCACCAGTGATTTCGCAGCGGGCAACTTGGATACGCAGTATTTT.

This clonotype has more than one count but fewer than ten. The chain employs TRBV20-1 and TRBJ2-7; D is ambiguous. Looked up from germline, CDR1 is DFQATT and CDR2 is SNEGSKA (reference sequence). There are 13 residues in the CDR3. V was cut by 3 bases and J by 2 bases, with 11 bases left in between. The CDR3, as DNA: TGCAGTGCTAGTCGAACCAAGACCTACGAGCAGTACTTC. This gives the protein CSASRTKTYEQYF.

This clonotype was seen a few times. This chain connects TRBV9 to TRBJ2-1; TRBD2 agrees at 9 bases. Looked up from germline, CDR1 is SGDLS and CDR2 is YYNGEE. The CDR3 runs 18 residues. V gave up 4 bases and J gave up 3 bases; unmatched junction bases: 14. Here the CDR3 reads CASSPIGEGLALYNEQFF. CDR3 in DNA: TGTGCCAGCAGCCCCATTGGGGAGGGACTAGCACTCTACAATGAGCAGTTCTTC.

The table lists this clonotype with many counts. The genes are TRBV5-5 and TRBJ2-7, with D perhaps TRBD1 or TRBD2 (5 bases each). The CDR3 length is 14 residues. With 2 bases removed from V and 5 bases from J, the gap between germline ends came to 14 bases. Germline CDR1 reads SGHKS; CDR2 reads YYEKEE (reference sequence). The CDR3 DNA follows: TGTGCCAGCAGCTTTGGGGGTGGTGCGGACGAGCAGTACTTC. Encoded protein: CASSFGGGADEQYF.

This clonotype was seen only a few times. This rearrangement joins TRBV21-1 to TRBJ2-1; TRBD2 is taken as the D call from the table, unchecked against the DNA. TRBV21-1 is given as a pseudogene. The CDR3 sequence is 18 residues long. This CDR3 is CASSKGKGLAGGPVEQFF. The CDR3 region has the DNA TGTGCCAGCAGCAAGGGGAAGGGACTAGCGGGAGGGCCTGTTGAGCAGTTCTTC.

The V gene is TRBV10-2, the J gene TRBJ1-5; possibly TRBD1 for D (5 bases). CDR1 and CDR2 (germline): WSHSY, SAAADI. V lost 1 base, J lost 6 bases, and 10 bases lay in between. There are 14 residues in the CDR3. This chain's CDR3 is CASSELQGIQPQHF. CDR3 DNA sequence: TGCGCCAGCAGTGAGTTGCAGGGCATTCAGCCCCAGCATTTT.

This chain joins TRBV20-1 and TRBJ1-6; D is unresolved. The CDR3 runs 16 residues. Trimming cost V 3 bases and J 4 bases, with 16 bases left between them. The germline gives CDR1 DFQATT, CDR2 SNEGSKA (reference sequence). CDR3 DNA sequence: TGCAGTGCTAGGGCGGCGGGTACTAAGTATAATTCACCCCTCCACTTT. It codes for CSARAAGTKYNSPLHF.

In DNA form, the CDR3 reads TGTGCCAGCAGCAGTCTAGCGAGCAATGAGCAGTTCTTC. It translates to CASSSLASNEQFF. This chain uses TRBV7-7 with TRBJ2-1; possibly TRBD2 for D (6 bases). Trimming stripped 5 bases from V and 6 bases from J, with 11 bases between. Germline V gene data show CDR1 as SSHAT and CDR2 as FNYEAQ (reference sequence). The CDR3 is 13 residues long. The entire variable domain, with the rest obtained from reference TRBV7-7 and TRBJ2-1, is as follows: GAGVSQSPRYKVTKRGQDVTLRCDPISSHATLYWYQQALGQGPEFLTYFNYEAQPDKSGLPSDRFSAERPEGSISTLTIQRTEQRDSAMYRCASSSLASNEQFFGPGTRLTVL.